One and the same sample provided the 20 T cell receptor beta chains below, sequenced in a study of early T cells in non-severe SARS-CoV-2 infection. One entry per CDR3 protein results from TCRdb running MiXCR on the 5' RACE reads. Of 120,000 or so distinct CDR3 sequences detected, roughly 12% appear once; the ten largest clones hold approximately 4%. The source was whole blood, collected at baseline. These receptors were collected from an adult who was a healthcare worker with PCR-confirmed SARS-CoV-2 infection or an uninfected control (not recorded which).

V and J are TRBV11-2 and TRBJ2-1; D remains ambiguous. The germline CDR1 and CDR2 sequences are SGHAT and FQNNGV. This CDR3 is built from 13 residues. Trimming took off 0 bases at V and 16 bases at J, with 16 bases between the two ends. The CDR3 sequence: CASSLDTYPAEFF. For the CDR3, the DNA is TGTGCCAGCAGCTTAGACACCTATCCCGCAGAATTCTTC.

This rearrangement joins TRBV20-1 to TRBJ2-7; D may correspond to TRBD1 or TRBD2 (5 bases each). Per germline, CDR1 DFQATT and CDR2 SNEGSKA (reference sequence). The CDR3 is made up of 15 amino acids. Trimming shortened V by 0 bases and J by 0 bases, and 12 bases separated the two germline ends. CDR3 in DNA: TGCAGTGCTAGAGATTTGGGGGAGAGCTCCTACGAGCAGTACTTC. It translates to CSARDLGESSYEQYF.

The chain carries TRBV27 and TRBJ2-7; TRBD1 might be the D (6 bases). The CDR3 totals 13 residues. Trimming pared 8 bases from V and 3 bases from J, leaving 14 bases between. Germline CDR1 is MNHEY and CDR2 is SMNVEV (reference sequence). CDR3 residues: CASPTQGCYEQYF. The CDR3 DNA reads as TGTGCCAGCCCGACGCAGGGGTGCTACGAGCAGTACTTC.

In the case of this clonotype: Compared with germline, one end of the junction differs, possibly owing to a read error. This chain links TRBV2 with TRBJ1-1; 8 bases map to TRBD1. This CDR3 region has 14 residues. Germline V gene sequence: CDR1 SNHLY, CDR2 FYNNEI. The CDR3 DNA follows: TGTGCCAGCAGTGGGGCAGGGGGCAACACTGAAGCTCTCTTT. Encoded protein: CASSGAGGNTEALF.

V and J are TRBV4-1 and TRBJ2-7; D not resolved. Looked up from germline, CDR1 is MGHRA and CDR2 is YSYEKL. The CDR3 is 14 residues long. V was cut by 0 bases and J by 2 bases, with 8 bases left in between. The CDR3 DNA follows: TGCGCCAGCAGCCAAGATCTTGGGACCTACGAGCAGTACTTC. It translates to CASSQDLGTYEQYF.

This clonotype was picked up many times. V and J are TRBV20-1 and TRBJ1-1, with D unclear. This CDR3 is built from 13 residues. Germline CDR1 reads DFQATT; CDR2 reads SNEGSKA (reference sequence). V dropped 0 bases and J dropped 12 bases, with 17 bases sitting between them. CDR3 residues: CSARDPGWEGTFF. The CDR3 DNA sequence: TGCAGTGCTAGAGATCCCGGCTGGGAAGGAACTTTCTTT.

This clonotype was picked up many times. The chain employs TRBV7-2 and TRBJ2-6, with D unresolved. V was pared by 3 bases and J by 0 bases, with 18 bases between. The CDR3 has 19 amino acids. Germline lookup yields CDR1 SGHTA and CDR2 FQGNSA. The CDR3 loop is CASSFVGSGRSSGANVLTF. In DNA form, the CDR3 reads TGTGCCAGCAGCTTCGTGGGTTCAGGACGGAGCTCTGGGGCCAACGTCCTGACTTTC.

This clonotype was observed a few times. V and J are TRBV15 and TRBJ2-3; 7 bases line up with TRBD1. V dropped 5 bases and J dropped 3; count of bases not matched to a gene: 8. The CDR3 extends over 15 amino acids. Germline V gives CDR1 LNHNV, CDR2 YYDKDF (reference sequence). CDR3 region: CATSGRQGRTDTQYF. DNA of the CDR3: TGTGCCACCAGCGGACGACAGGGTAGAACAGATACGCAGTATTTT. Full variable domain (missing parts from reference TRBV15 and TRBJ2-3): DAMVIQNPRYQVTQFGKPVTLSCSQTLNHNVMYWYQQKSSQAPKLLFHYYDKDFNNEADTPDNFQSRRPNTSFCFLDIRSPGLGDTAMYLCATSGRQGRTDTQYFGPGTRLTVL.

In DNA form, the CDR3 reads TGTGCCAGCAGCCCTCAGCGGGGGGTTAGCACAGATACGCAGTATTTT. Encoded protein: CASSPQRGVSTDTQYF. V usage is TRBV13 and J usage is TRBJ2-3; 9 nucleotides align to TRBD2. J was trimmed by 0 bases and V by 5 bases; bases with no gene match: 6. The CDR3 runs 16 residues. Germline V CDR1 and CDR2: PRHDT, FYEKMQ (reference sequence).

CDR3 in amino acids: CASSLDLSGEQFF. The CDR3 region has the DNA TGTGCCAGCAGCTTAGATTTGAGCGGTGAGCAGTTCTTC. The V and J genes are TRBV11-3 and TRBJ2-1; D is perhaps TRBD2 (5 bases). CDR1 SGHNT and CDR2 YENEEA come from the germline V gene. This CDR3 has 13 residues. V shed 0 bases and J shed 9 bases, with 9 bases lying between them. Looking up the rest from reference TRBV11-3 and TRBJ2-1 gives the full variable domain: EAGVVQSPRYKIIEKKQPVAFWCNPISGHNTLYWYLQNLGQGPELLIRYENEEAVDDSQLPKDRFSAERLKGVDSTLKIQPAELGDSAVYLCASSLDLSGEQFFGPGTRLTVL.

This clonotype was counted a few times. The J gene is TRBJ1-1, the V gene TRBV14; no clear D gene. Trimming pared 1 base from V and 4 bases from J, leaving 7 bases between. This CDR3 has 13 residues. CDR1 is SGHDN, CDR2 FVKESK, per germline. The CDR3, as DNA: TGTGCCAGCAGCCAAGTTCGCCCCACTGAAGCTTTCTTT. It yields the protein CASSQVRPTEAFF.

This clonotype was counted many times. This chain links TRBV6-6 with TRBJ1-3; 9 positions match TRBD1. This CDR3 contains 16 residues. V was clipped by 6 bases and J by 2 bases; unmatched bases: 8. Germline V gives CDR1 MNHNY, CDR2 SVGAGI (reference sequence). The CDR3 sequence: CASRKQGAKTGNTIYF. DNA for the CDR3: TGTGCCAGCAGAAAACAGGGGGCTAAAACTGGAAACACCATATATTTT.

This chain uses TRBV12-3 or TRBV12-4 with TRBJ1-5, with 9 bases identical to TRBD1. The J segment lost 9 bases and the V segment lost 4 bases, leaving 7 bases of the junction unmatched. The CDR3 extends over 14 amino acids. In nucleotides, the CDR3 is TGTGCCAGCAGTTGGGGGGACAGGGATCTGCCCCAGCATTTT. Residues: CASSWGDRDLPQHF.

The CDR3 here is CASVLQGDTFTDTQYF. CDR3 nucleotides: TGTGCCAGCGTCCTTCAGGGGGACACATTCACAGATACGCAGTATTTT. This rearrangement joins TRBV28 to TRBJ2-3; 7 positions agree with TRBD1. The junction had 13 bases not matched to a gene; V was cut back by 8 bases and J by 2 bases. Germline V gene data show CDR1 as MDHEN and CDR2 as SYDVKM. The CDR3 spans 16 residues. Based on the CDR3 plus reference TRBV28 and TRBJ2-3, the full variable domain is DVKVTQSSRYLVKRTGEKVFLECVQDMDHENMFWYRQDPGLGLRLIYFSYDVKMKEKGDIPEGYSVSREKKERFSLILESASTNQTSMYLCASVLQGDTFTDTQYFGPGTRLTVL.

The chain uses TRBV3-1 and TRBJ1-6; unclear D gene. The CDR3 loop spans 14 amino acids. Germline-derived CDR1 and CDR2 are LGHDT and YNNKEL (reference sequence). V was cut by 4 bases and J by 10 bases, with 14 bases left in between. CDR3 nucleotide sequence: TGTGCCAGCAGCCCCTCGTTGAGCGCCTCACCCCTCCACTTT. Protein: CASSPSLSASPLHF.

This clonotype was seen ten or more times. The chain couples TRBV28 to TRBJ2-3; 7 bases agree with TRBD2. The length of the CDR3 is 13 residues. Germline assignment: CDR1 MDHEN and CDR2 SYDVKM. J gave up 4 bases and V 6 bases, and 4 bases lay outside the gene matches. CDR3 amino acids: CASRLAGADTQYF. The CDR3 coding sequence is TGTGCCAGCAGACTTGCGGGGGCAGATACGCAGTATTTT.

The chain's CDR3 is CASSLSTGKSYEQYF. CDR3 bases: TGCGCCAGCAGCTTGTCGACAGGGAAATCCTACGAGCAGTACTTC. The chain combines TRBV5-1 with TRBJ2-7, with 7 bases lining up with TRBD1. The germline CDR1 and CDR2 sequences are SGHRS and YFSETQ. The CDR3 consists of 15 residues. J gave up 1 base and V 1 base, and 5 bases lay outside the gene matches.

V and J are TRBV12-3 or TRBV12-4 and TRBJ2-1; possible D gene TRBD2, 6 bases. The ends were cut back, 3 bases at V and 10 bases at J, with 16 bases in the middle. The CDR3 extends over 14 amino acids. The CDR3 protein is CASSFWAGTGEQFF. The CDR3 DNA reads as TGTGCCAGCAGTTTTTGGGCGGGGACGGGGGAGCAGTTCTTC.

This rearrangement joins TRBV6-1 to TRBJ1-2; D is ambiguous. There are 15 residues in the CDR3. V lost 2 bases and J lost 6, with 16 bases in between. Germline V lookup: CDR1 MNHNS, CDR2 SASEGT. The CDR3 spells CASSEPGRRLDGYTF. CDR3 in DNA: TGTGCCAGCAGTGAACCCGGCCGGCGATTAGATGGCTACACCTTC.

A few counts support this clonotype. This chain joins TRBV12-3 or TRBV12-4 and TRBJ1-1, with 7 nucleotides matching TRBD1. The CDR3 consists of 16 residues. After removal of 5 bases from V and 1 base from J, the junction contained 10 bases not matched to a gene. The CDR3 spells CASSPRGGGANTEAFF. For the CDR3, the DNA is TGTGCCAGCAGTCCGCGGGGAGGGGGCGCGAACACTGAAGCTTTCTTT.